The source of this T cell receptor beta chain is a study of T cells in tumors after PD-1 blockade. Study details: No patient had prior checkpoint blockade, systemic immunosuppression, or radiotherapy within 4 weeks. Treatment was either pembrolizumab 200 mg every 3 weeks or cemiplimab 350 mg every 2 weeks. Study conclusions and caveats: Blood contained approximately 41% of the tumor's TCR clonotypes.

Time point meaning: second of two post-therapy site-matched biopsies about two months apart. The same primary tumor site was biopsied both before and after PD-1 blockade. Comments on this clone: Its antigen is unidentified.

The CDR3 has 13 amino acids. The germline gives CDR1 SNHLY, CDR2 FYNNEI. V lost 8 bases and J 6 bases, leaving 16 bases between the germline ends. The protocol was immunoSEQ multiplex PCR, while the TCRdb copy is restricted to in-frame clones and leaves out a portion. The sample yields almost 8,500 clones, around 57% seen once. Sequencing was performed on tumor tissue, taken after anti-PD-1 treatment. This sequence joins TRBV2 and TRBJ1-1, with unresolved D. This sequence was found in a human donor with basal cell carcinoma. The CDR3 region is CASSAGSWAEAFF. CDR3 coding DNA: TGTGCCAGCTCGGCCGGGTCCTGGGCTGAAGCTTTCTTT.